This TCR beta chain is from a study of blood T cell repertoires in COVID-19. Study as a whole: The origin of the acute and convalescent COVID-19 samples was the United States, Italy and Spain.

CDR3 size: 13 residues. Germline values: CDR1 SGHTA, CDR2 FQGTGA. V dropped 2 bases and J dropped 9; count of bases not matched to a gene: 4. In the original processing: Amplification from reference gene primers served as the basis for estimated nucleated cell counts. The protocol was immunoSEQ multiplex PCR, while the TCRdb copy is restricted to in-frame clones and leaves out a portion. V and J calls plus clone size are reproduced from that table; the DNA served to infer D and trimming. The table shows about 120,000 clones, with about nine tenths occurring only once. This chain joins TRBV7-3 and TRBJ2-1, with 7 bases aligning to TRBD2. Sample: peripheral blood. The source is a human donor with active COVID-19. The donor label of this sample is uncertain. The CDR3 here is CASSLAGEGEQFF. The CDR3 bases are TGTGCCAGCAGCTTAGCGGGGGAGGGTGAGCAGTTCTTC.